The clone carrying this T cell receptor (beta chain) was picked up many times. What it recognizes is unknown. This sample was included in a study of regulatory T cells in long-lasting Graves disease. Study context: Antithyroid drug intake by newly diagnosed Graves' patients had lasted under 3 months. General observations from the study: Segments TRBV28, TRBJ1-2 and TRBJ2-5 showed preferential usage in persistent disease.

CDR1 and CDR2 (germline): SQVTM, ANQGSEA. V dropped 2 bases and J dropped 4 bases, with 9 bases sitting between them. This CDR3 region has 13 residues. Time point here: newly diagnosed GD, antithyroid drugs for less than 3 months. Scientists built the TCR library using RNA that was extracted from PBMCs. Investigators report Graves' disease was diagnosed under American Thyroid Association guidelines. Building the TCR beta libraries relied on iRepertoire HTBI primers, and CDR3 regions underwent Arm-PCR. In TCRdb, the multiplex PCR reads were re-called with MiXCR into one record per CDR3 protein. The table includes more than 300,000 distinct CDR3 sequences, about 16% detected once.

This specimen consisted of peripheral blood mononuclear cells (PBMCs), obtained at new diagnosis, from a patient treated with antithyroid drugs. This rearrangement joins TRBV29-1 to TRBJ1-5; D not resolved. This receptor was identified in a female donor with Graves disease. CDR3 bases: TGCAGCGTTGAACCAGGAGATAATCAGCCCCAGCATTTT. It is translated as CSVEPGDNQPQHF.